The 23 T cell receptor beta chains below all came from one sample that was sequenced in a study of shared clonotypes between healthy human individuals (TCRdb year 2020). The library was prepared using the immunoSEQ multiplex PCR assay. Here the immuneACCESS table is served through TCRdb, limited to in-frame sequences with V and J called. Missing clones are a known gap in these copies; in checked studies unresolved V genes cover under half, and the rest lacks a known reason. The sample profile shows roughly 2.5 million clones; roughly nine tenths of them were found once. The ten largest clones take up roughly 0.14% of the sample. The sample taken for sequencing was naive CD4+ T cells sorted from blood. The intended sense of this specimen's cell subset or site label: CD45RA+ positively selected. The receptors shown here come from a man younger than 30 in good health.

The V and J genes are TRBV9 and TRBJ2-7; D gene uncertain. In germline, CDR1 is SGDLS, CDR2 YYNGEE. The CDR3 loop spans 14 amino acids. Between the trimmed V and J ends, which lost 2 bases and 4 bases, there was a span of 13 bases. This CDR3 is CASSVDAHPYEQYF. DNA of the CDR3: TGTGCCAGCAGCGTTGACGCGCATCCATACGAGCAGTACTTC.

The rearrangement joins TRBV28 to TRBJ1-1; D is perhaps TRBD1 (5 bases). CDR3 size: 14 residues. Germline loops: CDR1 MDHEN, CDR2 SYDVKM. The ends were cut back, 1 base at V and 11 bases at J, with 17 bases in the middle. CDR3: CASSLLGVTGQAFF. The CDR3 DNA follows: TGTGCCAGCAGTTTATTAGGGGTTACTGGTCAGGCTTTCTTT.

This chain links TRBV5-1 with TRBJ2-1, with 13 bases that match TRBD2. J was trimmed by 7 bases and V by 4 bases; bases with no gene match: 8. The CDR3 spans 16 residues. Germline V CDR1 and CDR2: SGHRS, YFSETQ. The CDR3, as DNA: TGCGCCAGCAGCAGATCCGGGACTAGCGGGACGAATGAGCAGTTCTTC. This translates into CASSRSGTSGTNEQFF.

In regard to this clone: The identical CDR3 is also encoded by other nucleotide sequences in the sample. The J gene is TRBJ2-3, the V gene TRBV7-2; D not resolved. The germline V gene encodes CDR1 SGHTA and CDR2 FQGNSA. This CDR3 is 13 amino acids long. Trimming shortened V by 1 base and J by 4 bases, and 6 bases separated the two germline ends. CDR3: CASSLGSADTQYF. The CDR3, as DNA: TGTGCCAGCAGCTTAGGGAGCGCAGATACGCAGTATTTT.

The chain employs TRBV7-2 and TRBJ2-3; D is possibly TRBD2 (5 bases). The CDR3 runs 15 residues. Trimming stripped 3 bases from V and 4 bases from J, with 14 bases between. Looked up from germline, CDR1 is SGHTA and CDR2 is FQGNSA. CDR3 protein: CASSFPGKRADTQYF. CDR3 nucleotide sequence: TGTGCCAGCAGCTTTCCGGGGAAGCGCGCAGATACGCAGTATTTT.

This chain joins TRBV28 and TRBJ1-2; D might be TRBD1 (5 bases). Germline V lookup: CDR1 MDHEN, CDR2 SYDVKM. V lost 4 bases, J lost 7 bases, and 13 bases lay in between. This CDR3 is built from 13 residues. The chain's CDR3 is CASSSSGPSGYTF. Here the CDR3 DNA reads TGTGCCAGCAGTTCATCAGGGCCGAGTGGCTACACCTTC.

This chain connects TRBV5-1 to TRBJ2-7, with 11 bases lining up with TRBD2. CDR3 length: 16 amino acids. Germline assignment: CDR1 SGHRS and CDR2 YFSETQ. With 0 bases clipped from V and 3 bases from J, the junction kept 5 bases outside the gene matches. CDR3 nucleotide sequence: TGCGCCAGCAGCTTGGGGGGGACTAGCGGTTACTACGAGCAGTACTTC. Translating it yields CASSLGGTSGYYEQYF.

This chain links TRBV7-2 with TRBJ2-3; 8 nucleotides line up with TRBD1. Germline V gene data show CDR1 as SGHTA and CDR2 as FQGNSA. V shed 5 bases and J 1 base; nucleotides not matched to a gene: 8. The CDR3 sequence is 16 residues long. CDR3: CASSLYVQGGTDTQYF. Written as DNA, the CDR3 is TGTGCCAGCAGCCTATACGTACAGGGGGGCACAGATACGCAGTATTTT.

This chain uses TRBV5-4 with TRBJ2-1, with 8 bases matching TRBD2. CDR3 size: 15 residues. CDR1 SGHNT and CDR2 YYREEE come from the germline V gene (reference sequence). The V segment lost 4 bases and the J segment 4 bases; nucleotides outside the gene matches: 7. The CDR3 here is CASSPPSGSYNEQFF. CDR3 sequence (DNA): TGTGCCAGCAGCCCGCCCAGCGGGAGTTACAATGAGCAGTTCTTC.

This sequence joins TRBV5-5 and TRBJ2-6, with 7 bases fitting TRBD1. This CDR3 comprises 19 residues. CDR1 and CDR2 (germline): SGHKS, YYEKEE (reference sequence). V lost 2 bases, J lost 1 base, and 12 bases stayed unmatched. CDR3 nucleotide sequence: TGTGCCAGCAGCTTCCGGACAGGCCGAGTTGCTTCTGGGGCCAACGTCCTGACTTTC. Translation: CASSFRTGRVASGANVLTF.

To note about this clone: Other DNA sequences in this sample translate to the same CDR3. The gene calls are TRBV5-1 and TRBJ2-7, with 11 bases identical to TRBD2. V lost 4 bases and J lost 1; bases outside the gene matches: 4. The CDR3 length is 15 residues. Germline CDR1 reads SGHRS; CDR2 reads YFSETQ. The CDR3 sequence: CASSPTSGSSYEQYF. The CDR3 DNA sequence: TGCGCCAGCAGCCCCACTAGCGGGAGTTCCTACGAGCAGTACTTC. The whole variable domain, filled in from reference TRBV5-1 and TRBJ2-7, reads KAGVTQTPRYLIKTRGQQVTLSCSPISGHRSVSWYQQTPGQGLQFLFEYFSETQRNKGNFPGRFSGRQFSNSRSEMNVSTLELGDSALYLCASSPTSGSSYEQYFGPGTRLTVT.

On this clone: The sample has other DNA sequences that encode this CDR3 too. The chain has TRBV18 and TRBJ1-4; a weak D match, TRBD1 (5 bases). This CDR3 comprises 14 residues. V was cut by 3 bases and J by 2 bases, with 7 bases left in between. CDR1 and CDR2 (germline): KGHSH, LQKENI. This CDR3 reads CASSPQGTNEKLFF. The CDR3 coding sequence is TGTGCCAGCTCACCCCAGGGTACTAATGAAAAACTGTTTTTT.

J is TRBJ2-5 and V is TRBV4-1, with D hard to call. The CDR3 has 16 residues. Germline CDR1 reads MGHRA; CDR2 reads YSYEKL. The V end lost 1 base, the J end lost 5 bases, and 17 bases lay between the germline ends. This chain's CDR3 is CASSQVGPHFGETQYF. The CDR3 region has the DNA TGCGCCAGCAGCCAAGTAGGTCCCCACTTTGGGGAGACCCAGTACTTC.

This rearrangement joins TRBV5-1 to TRBJ1-1; D unclear. Germline lookup yields CDR1 SGHRS and CDR2 YFSETQ. This CDR3 spans 13 amino acids. The V gene lost 3 bases and the J gene lost 0 bases, with 6 bases spanning the gap. The CDR3 bases are TGCGCCAGCAGCTCTTCACTGAACACTGAAGCTTTCTTT. Its translation: CASSSSLNTEAFF.

V usage is TRBV28 and J usage is TRBJ1-2; D possibly corresponds to TRBD1 (6 bases). The CDR3 sequence is 14 residues long. The germline gives CDR1 MDHEN, CDR2 SYDVKM. V was clipped by 3 bases and J by 4 bases, with 12 bases between them. In nucleotides, the CDR3 is TGTGCCAGCAGTTTGTCTACAGGGTCCTATGGCTACACCTTC. Translation gives CASSLSTGSYGYTF.

The J gene is TRBJ2-3, the V gene TRBV27; TRBD2 agrees at 13 bases. After removal of 4 bases from V and 3 bases from J, the junction contained 4 bases not matched to a gene. Germline lookup yields CDR1 MNHEY and CDR2 SMNVEV (reference sequence). CDR3 size: 16 residues. CDR3: CASSSLAGGPTDTQYF. In nucleotides, the CDR3 is TGTGCCAGCAGTTCACTAGCGGGAGGGCCGACAGATACGCAGTATTTT.

In this sample, this clone turned up once. The CDR3 loop is CASSQEVREGSTDTQYF. In DNA, the CDR3 is TGTGCCAGCAGCCAGGAGGTGCGGGAGGGAAGCACAGATACGCAGTATTTT. This chain connects TRBV14 to TRBJ2-3; 9 nucleotides match TRBD2. V gave up 3 bases and J gave up 0 bases; unmatched junction bases: 7. Per the germline V gene, CDR1 is SGHDN and CDR2 is FVKESK. CDR3 length: 17 residues.

This chain joins TRBV7-9 and TRBJ1-6; the D gene is possibly TRBD1 (5 bases). The CDR3 loop spans 16 amino acids. With 4 bases removed from V and 0 bases from J, the gap between germline ends came to 10 bases. Germline CDR1 reads SEHNR; CDR2 reads FQNEAQ (reference sequence). In DNA form, the CDR3 reads TGTGCCAGCAGCTCCCGACAGAGCTCCTATAATTCACCCCTCCACTTT. Translation gives CASSSRQSSYNSPLHF. Combining the CDR3 with reference TRBV7-9 and TRBJ1-6 gives the whole variable domain DTGVSQNPRHKITKRGQNVTFRCDPISEHNRLYWYRQTLGQGPEFLTYFQNEAQLEKSRLLSDRFSAERPKGSFSTLEIQRTEQGDSAMYLCASSSRQSSYNSPLHFGNGTRLTVT.

Worth noting for this clone: The identical CDR3 is also encoded by other nucleotide sequences in the sample. V is TRBV6-6 and J is TRBJ2-3; 8 nucleotides match TRBD1. The germline V gene encodes CDR1 MNHNY and CDR2 SVGAGI (reference sequence). Unmatched junction bases numbered 0, after V lost 6 bases and J lost 1 base. This CDR3 comprises 13 residues. CDR3 sequence (DNA): TGTGCCAGCAGGGACAGGGGCACAGATACGCAGTATTTT. This codes for CASRDRGTDTQYF.

The V gene is TRBV7-2, the J gene TRBJ2-5, with D possibly TRBD2 on 5 matching bases. With 5 bases removed from V and 0 bases from J, the gap between germline ends came to 16 bases. The CDR3 loop spans 16 amino acids. Looked up from germline, CDR1 is SGHTA and CDR2 is FQGNSA. The CDR3 sequence: CASSPTALAYQETQYF. The CDR3 region has the DNA TGTGCCAGCAGCCCTACAGCCTTAGCGTACCAAGAGACCCAGTACTTC.

The V call is TRBV7-8, the J call TRBJ2-7; the D gene is possibly TRBD1 (6 bases). With 5 bases removed from V and 3 bases from J, the gap between germline ends came to 11 bases. The CDR3 length is 13 residues. The V gene's germline CDR1 is SGHVS and CDR2 FQNEAQ. The CDR3 nucleotides read TGTGCCAGCAGCACCCAACAGGGCTACGAGCAGTACTTC. It yields the protein CASSTQQGYEQYF.

The chain carries TRBV5-8 and TRBJ2-4; 9 bases are a match to TRBD1. This CDR3 has 16 amino acids. Germline V gene data show CDR1 as SGHTS and CDR2 as YDEGEE. V lost 4 bases to trimming and J lost 0 bases; unmatched junction nucleotides: 5. This CDR3 is CASSLGTGKAKNIQYF. The CDR3 DNA reads TGTGCCAGCAGCCTCGGGACAGGGAAAGCCAAAAACATTCAGTACTTC.

The chain joins TRBV7-2 to TRBJ2-3, with TRBD1 matching 9 bases. CDR3 length equals 16 residues. The germline V gene has CDR1 SGHTA and CDR2 FQGNSA. The junction had 6 bases not matched to a gene; V was cut back by 1 base and J by 4 bases. CDR3 bases: TGTGCCAGCAGCTTAGGAGGGACAGGGTTCGCAGATACGCAGTATTTT. Protein product: CASSLGGTGFADTQYF.